The T cell receptor beta chain described here comes from a study of shared clonotypes between healthy human individuals. Findings and limits, study-wide: Naive subsets usually exceeded memory subsets in estimated richness. Some clonotypes were shared by all four sorted-subset donors, while others were not shared. The non-shared ones had lower generation probabilities than the shared ones.

This clone was observed a single time. Its antigen remains unidentified. Naive CD8 cells, CD45RO-negative and positively selected for CCR7, excluded terminally differentiated effector memory CD45RA+ cells. V was pared by 0 bases and J by 9 bases, with 39 bases between. Germline values: CDR1 LGHNA, CDR2 YSLEER. This CDR3 spans 22 amino acids. Sorted-subset replicate PCRs used roughly 210 ng of genomic DNA. This amount corresponded to 30,000 to 35,000 T cell genomes. Original handling: Filtering of immunoSEQ junctional sequences could not match full-length read filtering. Method: immunoSEQ multiplex PCR; TCRdb's copy keeps in-frame clones and lacks some. The V and J calls and the clone size are those of that table, but D and trimming were determined from the DNA. The table shows around 1.9 million clones, with 90% to 95% occurring only once.

This chain joins TRBV4-3 and TRBJ2-7; possible D gene TRBD2, 6 bases. What was sequenced was naive CD8+ T cells from PBMCs. This sequence originates from a man between 18 and 29 years old in good health. Some clones in this sample may be carry-over from other donors' samples. The CDR3 sequence is CASSQDVTVEDLSGREFSWQYF. DNA for the CDR3: TGCGCCAGCAGCCAAGACGTTACTGTAGAGGATTTGTCGGGACGGGAGTTCTCCTGGCAGTACTTC.